This T cell receptor (beta chain) was retrieved from a study of blood T cells in healthy people across ages. Whole-study results and caveats: Nothing was known about donor CMV status, and this possibly confounded expanded clonotype changes. Observed TCR beta diversity showed a strong correlation with the percentage of naive T cells as measured by flow cytometry.

The CDR3 totals 17 residues. The germline V gene has CDR1 LGHDT and CDR2 YNNKEL (reference sequence). Between the trimmed V and J ends, which lost 4 bases and 1 base, there was a span of 18 bases. Through a sample-barcoded 5' primer and a J-beta primer mix, a second PCR was run for 7 to 11 cycles. There were at least 2.5 million CDR3-containing paired-end reads obtained from each sample. MiXCR was run by TCRdb on the 5' RACE reads, yielding one entry per CDR3 protein. The sample lists 1.5 million to 2 million distinct CDR3 sequences, about 31% occurring once. Worth noting for this clonotype: Its target is not known.

J is TRBJ2-3 and V is TRBV3-1, with D perhaps TRBD1 (5 bases). Sequenced: blood. The sequence was collected from a woman in her 30s in good health. The CDR3 nucleotides are TGTGCCAGCAGCCCTAGGGGTAGGGGTTTAGGCACAGATACGCAGTATTTT. Encoded protein: CASSPRGRGLGTDTQYF.